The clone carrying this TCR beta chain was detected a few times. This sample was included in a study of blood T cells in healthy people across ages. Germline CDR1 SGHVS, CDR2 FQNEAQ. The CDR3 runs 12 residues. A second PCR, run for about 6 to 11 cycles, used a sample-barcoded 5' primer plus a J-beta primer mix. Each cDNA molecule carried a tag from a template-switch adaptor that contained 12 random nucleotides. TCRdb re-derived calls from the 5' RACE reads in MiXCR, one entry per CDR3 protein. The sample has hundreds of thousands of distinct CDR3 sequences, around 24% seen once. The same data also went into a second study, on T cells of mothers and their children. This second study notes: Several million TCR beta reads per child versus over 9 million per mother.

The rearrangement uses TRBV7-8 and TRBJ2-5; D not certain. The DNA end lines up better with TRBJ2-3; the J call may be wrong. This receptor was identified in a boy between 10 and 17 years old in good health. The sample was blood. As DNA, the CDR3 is TGTGCCAGCAGCTTAGGGGCGGAGACGCAGTATTTT. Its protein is CASSLGAETQYF.